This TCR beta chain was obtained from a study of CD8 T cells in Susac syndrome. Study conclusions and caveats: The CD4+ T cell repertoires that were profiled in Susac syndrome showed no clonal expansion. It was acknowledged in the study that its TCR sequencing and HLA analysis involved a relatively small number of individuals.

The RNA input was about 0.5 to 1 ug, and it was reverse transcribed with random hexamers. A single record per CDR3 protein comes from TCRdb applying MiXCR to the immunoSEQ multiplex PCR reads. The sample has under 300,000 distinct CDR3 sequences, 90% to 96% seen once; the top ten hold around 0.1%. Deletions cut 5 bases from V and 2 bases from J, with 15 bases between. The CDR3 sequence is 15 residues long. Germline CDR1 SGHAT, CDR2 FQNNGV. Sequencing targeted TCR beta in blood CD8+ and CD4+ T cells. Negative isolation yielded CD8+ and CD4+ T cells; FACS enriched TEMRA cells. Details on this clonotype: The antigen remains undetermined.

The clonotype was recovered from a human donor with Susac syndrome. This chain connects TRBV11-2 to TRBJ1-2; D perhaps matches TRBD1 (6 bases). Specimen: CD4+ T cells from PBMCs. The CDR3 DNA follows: TGTGCCAGCAGCCCGTTCGGGACACACAACTATGGCTACACCTTC. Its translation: CASSPFGTHNYGYTF.